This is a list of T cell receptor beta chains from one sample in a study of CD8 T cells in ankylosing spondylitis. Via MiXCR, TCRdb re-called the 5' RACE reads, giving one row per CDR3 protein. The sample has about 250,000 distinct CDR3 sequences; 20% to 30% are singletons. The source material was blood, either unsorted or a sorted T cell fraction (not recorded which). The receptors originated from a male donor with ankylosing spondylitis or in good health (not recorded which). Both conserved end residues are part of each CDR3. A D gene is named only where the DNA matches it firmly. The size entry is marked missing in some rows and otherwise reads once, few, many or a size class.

CDR3nt: TGCAGTGCCCTTGGGCAGACAGATACGCAGTATTTT
CDR3aa: CSALGQTDTQYF
len: 12
abundance: many
d_gene: .
j_gene: TRBJ2-3
v_gene: TRBV20-1

CDR3nt: TGCAGTGCTCCCCACGACCTATCAGGCGAGCAGTACTTC
CDR3aa: CSAPHDLSGEQYF
len: 13
abundance: .
d_gene: .
j_gene: TRBJ2-7
v_gene: TRBV20-1

CDR3nt: TGTGCCAGCAGCCCCAGGGGGCATCTCACAGATACGCAGTATTTT
CDR3aa: CASSPRGHLTDTQYF
len: 15
abundance: many
d_gene: TRBD1
j_gene: TRBJ2-3
v_gene: TRBV14

CDR3nt: TGCAGTGGAGTGGGGGAATCCTACGAGCAGTACTTC
CDR3aa: CSGVGESYEQYF
len: 12
abundance: few
d_gene: .
j_gene: TRBJ2-7
v_gene: TRBV20-1

CDR3nt: TGTGCCAGCAGTCGCAGGGTAAACTATGGCTACACCTTC
CDR3aa: CASSRRVNYGYTF
len: 13
abundance: few
d_gene: .
j_gene: TRBJ1-2
v_gene: TRBV6-1

CDR3nt: TGTGCCAGCAGTACACAGGCCCAGGGGCAGAATTCACCCCTCCACTTT
CDR3aa: CASSTQAQGQNSPLHF
len: 16
abundance: many
d_gene: .
j_gene: TRBJ1-6
v_gene: TRBV12-3/TRBV12-4

CDR3nt: TGTGCCAGCAGACCGCCCGGACAGGGAGTAAACATTCAGTACTTC
CDR3aa: CASRPPGQGVNIQYF
len: 15
abundance: many
d_gene: TRBD1
j_gene: TRBJ2-4
v_gene: TRBV27

CDR3nt: TGTGCCAGCAGTCCTGGGGCAGGGCCGGGAGGTTATGGCTACACCTTC
CDR3aa: CASSPGAGPGGYGYTF
len: 16
abundance: many
d_gene: .
j_gene: TRBJ1-2
v_gene: TRBV12-3/TRBV12-4

CDR3nt: TGCAGCGCCTCCCGGGACAGGGGGGTCACTGAAGCTTTCTTT
CDR3aa: CSASRDRGVTEAFF
len: 14
abundance: many
d_gene: TRBD1
j_gene: TRBJ1-1
v_gene: TRBV29-1

CDR3nt: TGCAGTGCTAGAGATCCGGGCAGGGGCATAAGGCCCCAGCATTTT
CDR3aa: CSARDPGRGIRPQHF
len: 15
abundance: many
d_gene: .
j_gene: TRBJ1-5
v_gene: TRBV20-1

CDR3nt: TGCAGTGCTAGAGTTGGAGGGACAGGGCACCAGCCCCAGCATTTT
CDR3aa: CSARVGGTGHQPQHF
len: 15
abundance: few
d_gene: TRBD1
j_gene: TRBJ1-5
v_gene: TRBV20-1

CDR3nt: TGTGCCAGCAGCTTAGCCGGGACTAGCGTAAATGAGCAGTTCTTC
CDR3aa: CASSLAGTSVNEQFF
len: 15
abundance: many
d_gene: TRBD2
j_gene: TRBJ2-1
v_gene: TRBV7-2

CDR3nt: TGTGCCTGGAGTACCGGGAACTCCTATAATTCACCCCTCCACTTT
CDR3aa: CAWSTGNSYNSPLHF
len: 15
abundance: .
d_gene: .
j_gene: TRBJ1-6
v_gene: TRBV30

CDR3nt: TGTGCCAGCAGTACCCTTAGCGGGGCGTCCTACAATGAGCAGTTCTTC
CDR3aa: CASSTLSGASYNEQFF
len: 16
abundance: many
d_gene: TRBD2
j_gene: TRBJ2-1
v_gene: TRBV6-1

CDR3nt: TGCAGTGCCATCTATCCGGACAGGGGACAGAGGGGGAACGTAGGTACTGAAGCTTTCTTT
CDR3aa: CSAIYPDRGQRGNVGTEAFF
len: 20
abundance: many
d_gene: TRBD1
j_gene: TRBJ1-1
v_gene: TRBV20-1

CDR3nt: TGCAGCGTTGACCGGACAGGGGAGGCAGATACGCAGTATTTT
CDR3aa: CSVDRTGEADTQYF
len: 14
abundance: .
d_gene: TRBD1
j_gene: TRBJ2-3
v_gene: TRBV29-1

CDR3nt: TGCAGTGCTAGGGGAGATCAAGAGACCCAGTACTTC
CDR3aa: CSARGDQETQYF
len: 12
abundance: many
d_gene: .
j_gene: TRBJ2-5
v_gene: TRBV20-1

CDR3nt: TGCAGTGCTGTGACAGGGACAAACTATGGCTACACCTTC
CDR3aa: CSAVTGTNYGYTF
len: 13
abundance: many
d_gene: TRBD1
j_gene: TRBJ1-2
v_gene: TRBV20-1

CDR3nt: TGTGCCAGCAGTTACCCCAGTGGGGACACCTACGAGCAGTACTTC
CDR3aa: CASSYPSGDTYEQYF
len: 15
abundance: .
d_gene: .
j_gene: TRBJ2-7
v_gene: TRBV6-5

CDR3nt: TGCAGTGGCCTAAACAGGGAATGGAACACTGAAGCTTTCTTT
CDR3aa: CSGLNREWNTEAFF
len: 14
abundance: few
d_gene: .
j_gene: TRBJ1-1
v_gene: TRBV20-1

CDR3nt: TGTGCCAGCAGTTACGCCGACAGGGGCGATGGCTACACCTTC
CDR3aa: CASSYADRGDGYTF
len: 14
abundance: few
d_gene: TRBD1
j_gene: TRBJ1-2
v_gene: TRBV6-5

CDR3nt: TGTGCCAGCAAGAGAGGGGATACAGTGAAGGGATCCTACGAGCAGTACTTC
CDR3aa: CASKRGDTVKGSYEQYF
len: 17
abundance: .
d_gene: .
j_gene: TRBJ2-7
v_gene: TRBV5-4

CDR3nt: TGTGCCAGCAGCCACAGGGATTCACCCCTCCACTTT
CDR3aa: CASSHRDSPLHF
len: 12
abundance: many
d_gene: .
j_gene: TRBJ1-6
v_gene: TRBV6-2/TRBV6-3

CDR3nt: TGTGCCAGCAACCCGGGGGGGACGTTACAGTCACCCCTCCACTTT
CDR3aa: CASNPGGTLQSPLHF
len: 15
abundance: .
d_gene: .
j_gene: TRBJ1-6
v_gene: TRBV12-3/TRBV12-4

CDR3nt: TGTGCCAGCAGTGAACCGGACGGAATTGGGGCTGGGGCCAACGTCCTGACTTTC
CDR3aa: CASSEPDGIGAGANVLTF
len: 18
abundance: .
d_gene: .
j_gene: TRBJ2-6
v_gene: TRBV25-1

CDR3nt: TGTGCCAGCGCGAGGGTTTTTGGGACCCAGTACTTC
CDR3aa: CASARVFGTQYF
len: 12
abundance: many
d_gene: .
j_gene: TRBJ2-5
v_gene: TRBV12-3/TRBV12-4

CDR3nt: TGCTCTTCTAGGGACAGGGGCGTTGTTTACTATGGCTACACCTTC
CDR3aa: CSSRDRGVVYYGYTF
len: 15
abundance: many
d_gene: TRBD1
j_gene: TRBJ1-2
v_gene: TRBV20-1

CDR3nt: TGTGCCAGCAGCTTGTCACTGACCAATGAGCAGTTCTTC
CDR3aa: CASSLSLTNEQFF
len: 13
abundance: few
d_gene: .
j_gene: TRBJ2-1
v_gene: TRBV5-4

CDR3nt: TGTGCCAGCAGCCAACAGTGGTCTAGCGGGGGGCAACCGTATCAAGAGACCCAGTACTTC
CDR3aa: CASSQQWSSGGQPYQETQYF
len: 20
abundance: many
d_gene: TRBD2
j_gene: TRBJ2-5
v_gene: TRBV3-1

CDR3nt: TGTGCCATCAGCGGGACTAGCGGGGGAATATCAGATACGCAGTATTTT
CDR3aa: CAISGTSGGISDTQYF
len: 16
abundance: .
d_gene: TRBD2
j_gene: TRBJ2-3
v_gene: TRBV10-3

CDR3nt: TGTGCCAGCTCACCGAGGGCAGGCGACACTGAAGCTTTCTTT
CDR3aa: CASSPRAGDTEAFF
len: 14
abundance: few
d_gene: .
j_gene: TRBJ1-1
v_gene: TRBV18

CDR3nt: TGCAGTGCGACCCCACGAGAGGGGGGCACAGATACGCAGTATTTT
CDR3aa: CSATPREGGTDTQYF
len: 15
abundance: many
d_gene: .
j_gene: TRBJ2-3
v_gene: TRBV20-1

CDR3nt: TGCAGCGTTGCTACAGGGTCATCACCCCTCCACTTT
CDR3aa: CSVATGSSPLHF
len: 12
abundance: few
d_gene: .
j_gene: TRBJ1-6
v_gene: TRBV29-1

CDR3nt: TGTGCCAGCAGTGCCCCGGGGACAGGGGCTTACAATGAGCAGTTCTTC
CDR3aa: CASSAPGTGAYNEQFF
len: 16
abundance: many
d_gene: TRBD1
j_gene: TRBJ2-1
v_gene: TRBV2

CDR3nt: TGCAGTGCTAGTGGTGATCCGATTGGGGACAATGAGCAGTTCTTC
CDR3aa: CSASGDPIGDNEQFF
len: 15
abundance: many
d_gene: .
j_gene: TRBJ2-1
v_gene: TRBV20-1

CDR3nt: TGTGCCAGCAGCCGACAGGGGATGGGAGATACGCAGTATTTT
CDR3aa: CASSRQGMGDTQYF
len: 14
abundance: many
d_gene: TRBD1
j_gene: TRBJ2-3
v_gene: TRBV7-7

CDR3nt: TGTGCCAGCAGAGATAGCGGGGGGGCGGTCAGGGAGCTGTTTTTT
CDR3aa: CASRDSGGAVRELFF
len: 15
abundance: few
d_gene: TRBD2
j_gene: TRBJ2-2
v_gene: TRBV6-1

CDR3nt: TGCAGCGTTAGACCGCTTAACTATGGCTACACCTTC
CDR3aa: CSVRPLNYGYTF
len: 12
abundance: many
d_gene: .
j_gene: TRBJ1-2
v_gene: TRBV29-1

CDR3nt: TGTGCCAGCAGCCCTACGCGCGTAGTCTACGAGCAGTACTTC
CDR3aa: CASSPTRVVYEQYF
len: 14
abundance: once
d_gene: .
j_gene: TRBJ2-7
v_gene: TRBV12-3/TRBV12-4

CDR3nt: TGCAGTGCCACTGTGACTAGCCAAGAGACCCAGTACTTC
CDR3aa: CSATVTSQETQYF
len: 13
abundance: .
d_gene: .
j_gene: TRBJ2-5
v_gene: TRBV20-1

CDR3nt: TGTGCCAGCAGCCCCCTTCGGGGGACTAGCGCTCTCTTC
CDR3aa: CASSPLRGTSALF
len: 13
abundance: .
d_gene: TRBD2
j_gene: TRBJ2-1
v_gene: TRBV12-3/TRBV12-4

CDR3nt: TGCGCCAGCAGCTTTGGGGGCACTGAAGCTTTCTTT
CDR3aa: CASSFGGTEAFF
len: 12
abundance: many
d_gene: .
j_gene: TRBJ1-1
v_gene: TRBV5-1

CDR3nt: TGTGCCAGCTCACCCGGACAGGAATTCGGGCAGTACTTC
CDR3aa: CASSPGQEFGQYF
len: 13
abundance: .
d_gene: TRBD1
j_gene: TRBJ2-7
v_gene: TRBV18

CDR3nt: TGTGCCAGCAGTTTATCGAGCGAAGAGACCCAGTACTTC
CDR3aa: CASSLSSEETQYF
len: 13
abundance: many
d_gene: .
j_gene: TRBJ2-5
v_gene: TRBV12-3/TRBV12-4

CDR3nt: TGTGCCAGCAGCGCGTATCGGGGGGGGGCAGATACGCAGTATTTT
CDR3aa: CASSAYRGGADTQYF
len: 15
abundance: many
d_gene: TRBD2
j_gene: TRBJ2-3
v_gene: TRBV7-2

CDR3nt: TGTGCCAGCAGTTTATTGGACGGCACCTACGAGCAGTACTTC
CDR3aa: CASSLLDGTYEQYF
len: 14
abundance: few
d_gene: .
j_gene: TRBJ2-7
v_gene: TRBV12-3/TRBV12-4

CDR3nt: TGTGCCAGCAGTTCGGGGGCCCCCCAAGATACGCAGTATTTT
CDR3aa: CASSSGAPQDTQYF
len: 14
abundance: many
d_gene: .
j_gene: TRBJ2-3
v_gene: TRBV12-3/TRBV12-4

CDR3nt: TGTGCCAGCAGTTTTCTGGAGGGATCACCCCTCCACTTT
CDR3aa: CASSFLEGSPLHF
len: 13
abundance: .
d_gene: .
j_gene: TRBJ1-6
v_gene: TRBV12-3/TRBV12-4

CDR3nt: TGTGCCACCAGCAGGGCAGTCGGCGGGGAGCTGTTTTTT
CDR3aa: CATSRAVGGELFF
len: 13
abundance: few
d_gene: .
j_gene: TRBJ2-2
v_gene: TRBV15

CDR3nt: TGTGCCAGCAGCTCAGTTGGGCAGTACTTC
CDR3aa: CASSSVGQYF
len: 10
abundance: .
d_gene: .
j_gene: TRBJ2-7
v_gene: TRBV21-1

CDR3nt: TGCAGCGGGGAAGGCAGGGAAGCCAAAACGAACACCGGGGAGCTGTTTTTT
CDR3aa: CSGEGREAKTNTGELFF
len: 17
abundance: many
d_gene: .
j_gene: TRBJ2-2
v_gene: TRBV29-1

CDR3nt: TGCGCCAGCAGCCGAGGACAGGGTTTGGACACTGAAGCTTTCTTT
CDR3aa: CASSRGQGLDTEAFF
len: 15
abundance: many
d_gene: TRBD1
j_gene: TRBJ1-1
v_gene: TRBV4-1

CDR3nt: TGTGCCAGCAGTTCCCTGGGAAAGACTGGGGCCAACGTCCTGACTTTC
CDR3aa: CASSSLGKTGANVLTF
len: 16
abundance: few
d_gene: .
j_gene: TRBJ2-6
v_gene: TRBV6-5

CDR3nt: TGTGCCAGCCAACGGGGGGGCTCAGATACGCAGTATTTT
CDR3aa: CASQRGGSDTQYF
len: 13
abundance: many
d_gene: TRBD2
j_gene: TRBJ2-3
v_gene: TRBV12-3/TRBV12-4

CDR3nt: TGTGCCAGCAGCCCTCGCGGACAGGAGAAGTACAATGAGCAGTTCTTC
CDR3aa: CASSPRGQEKYNEQFF
len: 16
abundance: .
d_gene: TRBD1
j_gene: TRBJ2-1
v_gene: TRBV27

CDR3nt: TGCAGTGCTAGAGGTTCTACAGCAAACACTGAAGCTTTCTTT
CDR3aa: CSARGSTANTEAFF
len: 14
abundance: .
d_gene: .
j_gene: TRBJ1-1
v_gene: TRBV20-1

CDR3nt: TGTGCCAGCATTCGGACAGGGAACACTGAAGCTTTCTTT
CDR3aa: CASIRTGNTEAFF
len: 13
abundance: .
d_gene: TRBD1
j_gene: TRBJ1-1
v_gene: TRBV6-1

CDR3nt: TGTGCCAGCAGCCATCCCTTAGCGGGGGGGTTCACAGATACGCAGTATTTT
CDR3aa: CASSHPLAGGFTDTQYF
len: 17
abundance: .
d_gene: TRBD2
j_gene: TRBJ2-3
v_gene: TRBV3-1

CDR3nt: TGTGCCAGCAGCTTATTTATCGGCCGGTGGGCCCAGGAGACCCAGTACTTC
CDR3aa: CASSLFIGRWAQETQYF
len: 17
abundance: .
d_gene: .
j_gene: TRBJ2-5
v_gene: TRBV11-2

CDR3nt: TGCAGTGCTCTCGCGGGGGGGCGGTACACCGGGGAGCTGTTTTTT
CDR3aa: CSALAGGRYTGELFF
len: 15
abundance: few
d_gene: TRBD2
j_gene: TRBJ2-2
v_gene: TRBV20-1